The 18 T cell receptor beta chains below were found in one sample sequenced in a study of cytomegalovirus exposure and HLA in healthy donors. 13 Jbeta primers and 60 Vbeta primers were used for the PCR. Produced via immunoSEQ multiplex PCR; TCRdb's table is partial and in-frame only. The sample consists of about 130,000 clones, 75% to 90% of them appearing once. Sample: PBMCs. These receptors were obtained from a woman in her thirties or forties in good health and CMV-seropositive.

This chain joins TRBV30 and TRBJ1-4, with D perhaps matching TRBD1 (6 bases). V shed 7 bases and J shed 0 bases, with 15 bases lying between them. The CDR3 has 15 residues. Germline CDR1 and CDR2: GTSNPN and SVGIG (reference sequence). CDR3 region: CALTRDTATNEKLFF. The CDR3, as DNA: TGTGCCTTGACCCGGGACACTGCAACTAATGAAAAACTGTTTTTT.

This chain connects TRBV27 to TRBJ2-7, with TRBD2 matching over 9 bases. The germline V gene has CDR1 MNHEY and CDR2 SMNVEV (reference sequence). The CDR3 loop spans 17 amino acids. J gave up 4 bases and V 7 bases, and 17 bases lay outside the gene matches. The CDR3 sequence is CASTDGFGSGRIYEQYF. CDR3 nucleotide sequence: TGTGCCAGCACGGATGGTTTCGGGAGCGGGAGGATATACGAGCAGTACTTC.

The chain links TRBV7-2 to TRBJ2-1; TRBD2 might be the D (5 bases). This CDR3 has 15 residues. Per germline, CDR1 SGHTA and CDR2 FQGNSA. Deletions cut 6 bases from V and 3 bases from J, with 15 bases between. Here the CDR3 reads CASSPPGRVYNEQFF. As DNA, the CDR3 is TGTGCCAGCAGTCCCCCCGGGCGGGTCTACAATGAGCAGTTCTTC.

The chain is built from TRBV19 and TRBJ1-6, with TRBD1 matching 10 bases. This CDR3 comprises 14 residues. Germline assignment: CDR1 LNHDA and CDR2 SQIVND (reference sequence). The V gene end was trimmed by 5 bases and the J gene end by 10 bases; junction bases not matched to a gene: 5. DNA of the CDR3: TGTGCCAGTAGTTCCGGGACAGGGGTCTCACCCCTCCACTTT. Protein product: CASSSGTGVSPLHF.

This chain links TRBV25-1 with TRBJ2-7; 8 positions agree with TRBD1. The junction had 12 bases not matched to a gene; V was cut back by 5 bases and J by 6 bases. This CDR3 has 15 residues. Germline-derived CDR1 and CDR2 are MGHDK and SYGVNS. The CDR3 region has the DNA TGTGCCAGCAGTCCCGCACAGGGGGTGACCCGCGAGCAGTACTTC. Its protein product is CASSPAQGVTREQYF.

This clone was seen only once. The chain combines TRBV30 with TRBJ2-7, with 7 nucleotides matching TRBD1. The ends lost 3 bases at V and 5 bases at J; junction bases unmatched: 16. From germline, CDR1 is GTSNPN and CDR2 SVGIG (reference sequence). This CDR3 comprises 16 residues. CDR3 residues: CAWSNTDRVSENEQYF. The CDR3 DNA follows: TGTGCCTGGAGCAATACCGACAGGGTAAGCGAAAACGAGCAGTACTTC.

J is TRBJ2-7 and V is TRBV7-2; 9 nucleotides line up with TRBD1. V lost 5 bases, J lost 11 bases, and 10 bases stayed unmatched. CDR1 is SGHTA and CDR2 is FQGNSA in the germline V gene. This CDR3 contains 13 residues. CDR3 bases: TGTGCCAGCAGCCTAGACGGGACAGGGCAAAAGTACTTC. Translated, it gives CASSLDGTGQKYF.

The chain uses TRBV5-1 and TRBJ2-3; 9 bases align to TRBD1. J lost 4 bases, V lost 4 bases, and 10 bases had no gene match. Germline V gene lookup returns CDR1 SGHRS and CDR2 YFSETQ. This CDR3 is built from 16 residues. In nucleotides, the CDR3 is TGCGCCAGCAGCCTCGCGACAGGGGGTTCTTCAGATACGCAGTATTTT. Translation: CASSLATGGSSDTQYF.

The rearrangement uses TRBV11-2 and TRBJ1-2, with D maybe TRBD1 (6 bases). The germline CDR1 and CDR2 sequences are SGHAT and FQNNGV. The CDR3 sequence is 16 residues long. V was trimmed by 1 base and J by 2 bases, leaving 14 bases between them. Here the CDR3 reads CASSLGPGGQNYGYTF. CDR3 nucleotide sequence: TGTGCCAGCAGCTTAGGTCCGGGAGGACAGAACTATGGCTACACCTTC.

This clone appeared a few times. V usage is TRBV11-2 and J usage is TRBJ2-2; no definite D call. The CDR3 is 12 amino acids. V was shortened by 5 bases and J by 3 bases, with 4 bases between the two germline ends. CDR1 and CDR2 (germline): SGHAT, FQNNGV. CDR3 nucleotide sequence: TGTGCCAGCAGCCAGTACACCGGGGAGCTGTTTTTT. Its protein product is CASSQYTGELFF.

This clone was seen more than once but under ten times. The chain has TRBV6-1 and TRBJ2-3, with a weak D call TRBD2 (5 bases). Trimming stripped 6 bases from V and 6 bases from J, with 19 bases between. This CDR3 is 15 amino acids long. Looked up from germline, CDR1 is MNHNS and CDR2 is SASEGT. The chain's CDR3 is CASSLLVNNPDTQYF. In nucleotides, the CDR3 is TGTGCCAGCAGCCTACTAGTTAACAATCCGGATACGCAGTATTTT.

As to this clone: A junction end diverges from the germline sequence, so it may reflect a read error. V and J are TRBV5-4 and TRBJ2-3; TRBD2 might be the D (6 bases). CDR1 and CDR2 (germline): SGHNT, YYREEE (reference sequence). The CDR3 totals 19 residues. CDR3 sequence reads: CASSLGGAGGATGTNTQYF. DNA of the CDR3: TGTGCCAGCAGCTTGGGGGGAGCGGGCGGGGCCACGGGCACAAATACGCAGTATTTT.

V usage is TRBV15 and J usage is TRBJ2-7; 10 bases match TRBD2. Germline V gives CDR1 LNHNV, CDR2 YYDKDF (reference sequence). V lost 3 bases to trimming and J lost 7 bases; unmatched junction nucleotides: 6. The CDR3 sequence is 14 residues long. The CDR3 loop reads CATSSGLAGAEQYF. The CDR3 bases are TGTGCCACCAGCAGTGGGCTAGCGGGAGCGGAGCAGTACTTC. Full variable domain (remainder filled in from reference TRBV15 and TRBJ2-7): DAMVIQNPRYQVTQFGKPVTLSCSQTLNHNVMYWYQQKSSQAPKLLFHYYDKDFNNEADTPDNFQSRRPNTSFCFLDIRSPGLGDTAMYLCATSSGLAGAEQYFGPGTRLTVT.

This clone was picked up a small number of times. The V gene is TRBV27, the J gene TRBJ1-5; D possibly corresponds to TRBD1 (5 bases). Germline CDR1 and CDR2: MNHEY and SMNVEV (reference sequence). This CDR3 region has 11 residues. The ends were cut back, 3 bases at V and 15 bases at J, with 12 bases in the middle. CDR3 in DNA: TGTGCCAGCAGTTTTTTGGGGCTATGGCATTTT. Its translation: CASSFLGLWHF.

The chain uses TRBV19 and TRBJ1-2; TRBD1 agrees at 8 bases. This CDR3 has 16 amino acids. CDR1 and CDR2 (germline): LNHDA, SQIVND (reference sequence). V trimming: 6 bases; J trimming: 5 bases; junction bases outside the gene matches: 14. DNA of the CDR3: TGTGCCAGTAGGGACAACGGACAGGGTGGCCCATATGGCTACACCTTC. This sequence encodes CASRDNGQGGPYGYTF.

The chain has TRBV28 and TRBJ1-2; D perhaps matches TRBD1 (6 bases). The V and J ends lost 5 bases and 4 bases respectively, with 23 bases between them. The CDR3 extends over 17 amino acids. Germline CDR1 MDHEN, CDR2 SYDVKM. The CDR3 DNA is TGTGCCAGCAGTCCCATCAGTGGGGCAGGGGCAAGCTATGGCTACACCTTC. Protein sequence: CASSPISGAGASYGYTF.

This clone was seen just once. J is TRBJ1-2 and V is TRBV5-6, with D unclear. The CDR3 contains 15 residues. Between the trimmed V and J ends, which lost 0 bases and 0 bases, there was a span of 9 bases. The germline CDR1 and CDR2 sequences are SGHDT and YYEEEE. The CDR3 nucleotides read TGTGCCAGCAGCTTGGGGCACCAATCTAACTATGGCTACACCTTC. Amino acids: CASSLGHQSNYGYTF.

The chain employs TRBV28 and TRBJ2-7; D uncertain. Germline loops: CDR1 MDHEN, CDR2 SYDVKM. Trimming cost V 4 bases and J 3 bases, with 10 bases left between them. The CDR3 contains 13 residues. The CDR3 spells CASSSSALYEQYF. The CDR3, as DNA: TGTGCCAGCAGTTCCAGCGCGCTCTACGAGCAGTACTTC.